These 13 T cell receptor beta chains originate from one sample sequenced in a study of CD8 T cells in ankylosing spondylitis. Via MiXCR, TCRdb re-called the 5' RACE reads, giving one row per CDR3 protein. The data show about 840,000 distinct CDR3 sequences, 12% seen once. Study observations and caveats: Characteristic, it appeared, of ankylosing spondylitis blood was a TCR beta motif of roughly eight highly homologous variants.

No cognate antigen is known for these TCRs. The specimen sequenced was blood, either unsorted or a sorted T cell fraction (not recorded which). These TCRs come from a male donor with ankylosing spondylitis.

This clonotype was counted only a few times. The CDR3 here is CASSYSVGNTGELFF. Written as DNA, the CDR3 is TGTGCCAGCAGTTACTCGGTGGGAAACACCGGGGAGCTGTTTTTT. This chain connects TRBV6-5 to TRBJ2-2; D is unresolved. CDR3 length: 15 amino acids. V lost 0 bases and J lost 2, with 7 bases in between. Germline-derived CDR1 and CDR2 are MNHEY and SVGAGI.

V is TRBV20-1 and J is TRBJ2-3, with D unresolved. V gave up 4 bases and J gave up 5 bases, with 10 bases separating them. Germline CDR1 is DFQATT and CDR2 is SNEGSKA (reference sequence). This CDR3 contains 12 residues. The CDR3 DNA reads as TGCAGTGCTAAGACCGTAGGAGATACGCAGTATTTT. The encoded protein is CSAKTVGDTQYF.

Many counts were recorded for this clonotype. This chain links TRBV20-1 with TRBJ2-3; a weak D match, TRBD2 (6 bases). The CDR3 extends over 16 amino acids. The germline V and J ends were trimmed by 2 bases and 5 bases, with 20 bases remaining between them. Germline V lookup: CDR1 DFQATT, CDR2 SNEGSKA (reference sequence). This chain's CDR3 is CSARPKRAPKRDTQYF. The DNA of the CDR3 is TGCAGTGCTAGACCTAAGCGGGCCCCCAAGAGAGATACGCAGTATTTT.

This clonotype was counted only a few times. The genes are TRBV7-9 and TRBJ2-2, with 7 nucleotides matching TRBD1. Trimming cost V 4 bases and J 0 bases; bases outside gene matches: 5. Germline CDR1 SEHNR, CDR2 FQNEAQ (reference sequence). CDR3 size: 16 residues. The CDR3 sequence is CASSSLDRANTGELFF. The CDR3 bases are TGTGCCAGCAGCTCATTAGACAGGGCGAACACCGGGGAGCTGTTTTTT.

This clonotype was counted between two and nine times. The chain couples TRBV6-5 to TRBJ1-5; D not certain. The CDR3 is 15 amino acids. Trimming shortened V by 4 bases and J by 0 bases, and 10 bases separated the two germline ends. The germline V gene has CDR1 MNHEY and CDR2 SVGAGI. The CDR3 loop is CASSLDVGSNQPQHF. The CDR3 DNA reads TGTGCCAGCAGTTTAGACGTGGGTAGCAATCAGCCCCAGCATTTT.

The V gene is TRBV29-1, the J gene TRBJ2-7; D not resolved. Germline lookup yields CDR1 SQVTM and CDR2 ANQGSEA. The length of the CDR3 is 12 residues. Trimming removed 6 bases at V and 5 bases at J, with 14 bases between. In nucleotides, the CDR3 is TGCAGCGTCGCCAGGTCCCCAAACGAGCAGTACTTC. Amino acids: CSVARSPNEQYF.

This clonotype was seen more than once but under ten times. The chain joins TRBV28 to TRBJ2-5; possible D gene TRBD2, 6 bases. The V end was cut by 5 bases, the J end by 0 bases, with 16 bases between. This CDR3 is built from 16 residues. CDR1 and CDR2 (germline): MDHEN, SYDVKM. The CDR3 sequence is CASSTAGPINQETQYF. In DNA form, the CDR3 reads TGTGCCAGCAGTACCGCGGGACCGATCAACCAAGAGACCCAGTACTTC.

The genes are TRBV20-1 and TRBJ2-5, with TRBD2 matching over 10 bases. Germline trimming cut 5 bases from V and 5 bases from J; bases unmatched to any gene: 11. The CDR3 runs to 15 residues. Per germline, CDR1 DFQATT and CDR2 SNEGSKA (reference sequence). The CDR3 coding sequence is TGCAGTGCTTCGTCAAGCGGGAGGGCCGATGAGACCCAGTACTTC. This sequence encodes CSASSSGRADETQYF.

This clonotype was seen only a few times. DNA of the CDR3: TGTGCCAGCAGCACAGGGGCCGGGGAGCTGTTTTTT. Its translation is CASSTGAGELFF. The rearrangement links TRBV25-1 to TRBJ2-2, with 7 positions matching TRBD1. Germline CDR1 MGHDK, CDR2 SYGVNS. CDR3 size: 12 residues. J gave up 6 bases and V 6 bases, and 1 base lay outside the gene matches.

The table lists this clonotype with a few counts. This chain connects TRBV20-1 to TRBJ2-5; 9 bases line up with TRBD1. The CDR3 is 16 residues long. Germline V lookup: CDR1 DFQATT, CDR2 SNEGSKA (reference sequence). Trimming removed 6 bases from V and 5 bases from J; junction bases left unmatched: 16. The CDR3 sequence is CSARTGAGGTVETQYF. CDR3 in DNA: TGCAGTGCCAGGACAGGGGCAGGGGGAACGGTCGAGACCCAGTACTTC.

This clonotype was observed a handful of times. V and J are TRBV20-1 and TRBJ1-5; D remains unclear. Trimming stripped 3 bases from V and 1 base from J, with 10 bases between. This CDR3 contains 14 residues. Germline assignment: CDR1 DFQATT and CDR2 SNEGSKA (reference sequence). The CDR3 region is CSASRVRSNQPQHF. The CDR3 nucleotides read TGCAGTGCTAGTCGCGTTCGCAGCAATCAGCCCCAGCATTTT.

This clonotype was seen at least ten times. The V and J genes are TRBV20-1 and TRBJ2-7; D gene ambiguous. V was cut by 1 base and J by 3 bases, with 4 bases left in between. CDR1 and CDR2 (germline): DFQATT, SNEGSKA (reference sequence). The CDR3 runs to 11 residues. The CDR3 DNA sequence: TGCAGTGCTAGAGGTGTCTACGAGCAGTACTTC. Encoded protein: CSARGVYEQYF.

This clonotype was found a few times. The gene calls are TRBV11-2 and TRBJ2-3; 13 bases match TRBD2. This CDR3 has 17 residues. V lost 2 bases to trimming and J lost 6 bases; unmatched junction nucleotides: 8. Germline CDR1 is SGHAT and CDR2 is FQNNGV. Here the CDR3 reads CASSLLDGTSGKDTQYF. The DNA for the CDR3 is TGTGCCAGCAGCTTATTGGACGGGACTAGCGGGAAGGATACGCAGTATTTT.